This TCR beta chain was profiled in a study of T cell responses to AZD1222 COVID-19 vaccine. General study results and limits: Recipients of two AZD1222 doses showed rising Spike-specific TCR breadth and depth. Close to half of spike-specific TCRs reportedly recognize unmutated variant regions. Spike-wide vaccine-associated CD4 TCRs dominated at 160-218 and 743-854.

The assay was immunoSEQ multiplex PCR, and TCRdb's table has in-frame clones only and misses some. Found here are about 83,000 clones, 86% of them singletons; the top ten hold about 8.7%. The V end was cut by 7 bases, the J end by 10 bases, with 10 bases between. The V gene's germline CDR1 is SGHTA and CDR2 FQGNSA. The CDR3 is 11 residues long. Of note for this clone: No antigen is known for it.

The specimen comprised peripheral blood, sampled on day 0 of AZD1222 vaccination. The sequence came from an adult in good health. V and J are TRBV7-2 and TRBJ2-2; D remains unclear. CDR3 protein: CASTPNSELFF. The CDR3 DNA is TGTGCCAGCACCCCCAACTCGGAGCTGTTTTTT.